A single sample is the source of the 32 T cell receptor beta chains below, sequenced in a study of neoadjuvant nivolumab and ipilimumab in lung cancer. Assay used: immunoSEQ multiplex PCR; TCRdb lists only in-frame clones, some missing. The data contain under 50,000 clones, around 89% of them singletons. This specimen was blood, taken before neoadjuvant nivolumab, alone or with ipilimumab. These receptors were collected from an adult with non-small cell lung cancer. Some clones in this sample may be carry-over from other donors' samples.

This clone ranks as medium-sized. The chain recombines TRBV18 with TRBJ1-5; unclear D gene. The CDR3 extends over 13 amino acids. Germline V CDR1 and CDR2: KGHSH, LQKENI. Between the trimmed V and J ends, which lost 1 base and 11 bases, there was a span of 12 bases. The CDR3 coding sequence is TGTGCCAGCTCACCACTGGTATCAGCGGCCCAGCATTTT. Its translation: CASSPLVSAAQHF.

The chain couples TRBV29-1 to TRBJ2-5; 7 positions agree with TRBD1. CDR1 is SQVTM, CDR2 ANQGSEA, per germline. The CDR3 contains 13 residues. V was clipped by 2 bases and J by 5 bases; unmatched bases: 5. The CDR3 DNA follows: TGCAGCGTTGAACGAGGGGGCGGCGAGACCCAGTACTTC. Translating gives CSVERGGGETQYF.

The chain is built from TRBV18 and TRBJ2-1, with D possibly TRBD2 on 6 matching bases. Looked up from germline, CDR1 is KGHSH and CDR2 is LQKENI. V was cut by 4 bases and J by 5 bases, with 9 bases left in between. This CDR3 region has 13 residues. As DNA, the CDR3 is TGTGCCAGCTCACGCGGGACTGACAATGAGCAGTTCTTC. Residues: CASSRGTDNEQFF.

This chain links TRBV5-1 with TRBJ1-2, with D perhaps TRBD1 (6 bases). The CDR3 is 16 residues long. Germline V gene data show CDR1 as SGHRS and CDR2 as YFSETQ. V was shortened by 0 bases and J by 0 bases, with 12 bases between the two germline ends. CDR3 sequence: CASSLVGTNSNYGYTF. Written as DNA, the CDR3 is TGCGCCAGCAGCTTGGTAGGGACAAATTCTAACTATGGCTACACCTTC.

The chain employs TRBV7-2 and TRBJ2-5, with D perhaps matching TRBD1 or TRBD2 (6 bases each). The germline V and J ends were trimmed by 4 bases and 0 bases, with 15 bases remaining between them. The CDR3 is made up of 16 amino acids. The germline V gene has CDR1 SGHTA and CDR2 FQGNSA. CDR3 nucleotides: TGTGCCAGCAGCTCCGGGGGCGGAGGGTACCAAGAGACCCAGTACTTC. Its translation is CASSSGGGGYQETQYF.

V gene TRBV4-3 combines with J gene TRBJ2-1; TRBD2 matches 9 bases. Germline values: CDR1 LGHNA, CDR2 YSLEER. V shed 1 base and J 9 bases; nucleotides not matched to a gene: 7. The CDR3 runs 15 residues. The CDR3 spells CASSQAGGRASEQFF. The DNA for the CDR3 is TGCGCCAGCAGCCAAGCGGGCGGGAGGGCCAGTGAGCAGTTCTTC.

V usage is TRBV9 and J usage is TRBJ2-1; 8 positions match TRBD1. V lost 4 bases to trimming and J lost 8 bases; unmatched junction nucleotides: 11. The CDR3 totals 15 residues. The germline CDR1 and CDR2 sequences are SGDLS and YYNGEE. The CDR3 reads CASSPRWTGKDEQFF. The CDR3 nucleotides read TGTGCCAGCAGCCCACGCTGGACAGGGAAGGATGAGCAGTTCTTC.

In this sample, this clone turned up once. V usage is TRBV7-8 and J usage is TRBJ1-5; no clear D gene. Germline V gene sequence: CDR1 SGHVS, CDR2 FQNEAQ. Trimming removed 5 bases from V and 4 bases from J, with 12 bases in between. This CDR3 is 14 amino acids long. CDR3 protein: CASSPPPGNQPQHF. CDR3 DNA sequence: TGTGCCAGCAGCCCCCCTCCGGGGAATCAGCCCCAGCATTTT. Complete variable domain (other parts from reference TRBV7-8 and TRBJ1-5): GAGVSQSPRYKVAKRGQDVALRCDPISGHVSLFWYQQALGQGPEFLTYFQNEAQLDKSGLPSDRFFAERPEGSVSTLKIQRTQQEDSAVYLCASSPPPGNQPQHFGDGTRLSIL.

Here the CDR3 DNA reads TGCGCCAGCAGCTTGGGGGGCGGGAGCGGGTACGAGCAGTACTTC. Translation: CASSLGGGSGYEQYF. J is TRBJ2-7 and V is TRBV5-1; 7 nucleotides line up with TRBD2. Trimming removed 0 bases from V and 4 bases from J; junction bases left unmatched: 7. This CDR3 comprises 15 residues. Looked up from germline, CDR1 is SGHRS and CDR2 is YFSETQ.

The chain uses TRBV7-2 and TRBJ2-3; TRBD2 matches 10 bases. The CDR3 is made up of 16 amino acids. Germline trimming cut 1 base from V and 4 bases from J; bases unmatched to any gene: 5. Germline values: CDR1 SGHTA, CDR2 FQGNSA. CDR3 nucleotides: TGTGCCAGCAGCTTAGACGCTAGCGGGAGCCCAGATACGCAGTATTTT. As protein: CASSLDASGSPDTQYF. Looking up the rest from reference TRBV7-2 and TRBJ2-3 gives the full variable domain: GAGVSQSPSNKVTEKGKDVELRCDPISGHTALYWYRQSLGQGLEFLIYFQGNSAPDKSGLPSDRFSAERTGGSVSTLTIQRTQQEDSAVYLCASSLDASGSPDTQYFGPGTRLTVL.

The chain recombines TRBV6-1 with TRBJ2-3, with D hard to call. V was clipped by 4 bases and J by 5 bases, with 4 bases between them. The CDR3 has 11 residues. Germline loops: CDR1 MNHNS, CDR2 SASEGT. The CDR3 coding sequence is TGTGCCAGCAGTGGGTTAGATACGCAGTATTTT. It specifies CASSGLDTQYF.

The V call is TRBV9, the J call TRBJ1-2; D might be TRBD1 (5 bases). V gave up 0 bases and J gave up 10 bases, with 19 bases separating them. The CDR3 is 15 residues long. Germline V gives CDR1 SGDLS, CDR2 YYNGEE. CDR3 amino acids: CASSVDPTGGPTYTF. CDR3 DNA sequence: TGTGCCAGCAGCGTAGACCCCACTGGGGGTCCGACCTACACCTTC.

The rearrangement links TRBV11-3 to TRBJ1-1; D may be TRBD1 (6 bases). This CDR3 has 13 residues. From germline, CDR1 is SGHNT and CDR2 YENEEA. Trimming stripped 2 bases from V and 5 bases from J, with 9 bases between. Here the CDR3 DNA reads TGTGCCAGCAGCTTACGACAGGAGACTGAAGCTTTCTTT. As protein: CASSLRQETEAFF.

The chain joins TRBV18 to TRBJ2-5; D is unclear. Per the germline V gene, CDR1 is KGHSH and CDR2 is LQKENI. With 3 bases removed from V and 4 bases from J, the gap between germline ends came to 12 bases. The CDR3 is made up of 14 amino acids. CDR3 sequence: CASSPATSRETQYF. The CDR3 bases are TGTGCCAGCTCACCTGCTACATCGCGAGAGACCCAGTACTTC.

This clone showed up just once. CDR3: CASSTHVRGFNQPQHF. The CDR3 DNA sequence: TGTGCCAGTAGTACCCATGTGAGGGGGTTCAATCAGCCCCAGCATTTT. The chain combines TRBV19 with TRBJ1-5; D is possibly TRBD1 (6 bases). The CDR3 has 16 residues. Per germline, CDR1 LNHDA and CDR2 SQIVND (reference sequence). V was shortened by 4 bases and J by 3 bases, with 16 bases between the two germline ends.

The chain couples TRBV5-5 to TRBJ2-7; 11 bases agree with TRBD2. This CDR3 has 17 residues. After removal of 4 bases from V and 2 bases from J, the junction contained 11 bases not matched to a gene. The germline CDR1 and CDR2 sequences are SGHKS and YYEKEE (reference sequence). The chain's CDR3 is CASSADGLAGRPYEQYF. In DNA, the CDR3 is TGTGCCAGCAGCGCCGACGGACTAGCGGGCCGACCCTACGAGCAGTACTTC.

The chain recombines TRBV6-5 with TRBJ1-5; 9 bases fit TRBD1. The CDR3 contains 14 residues. The germline V gene encodes CDR1 MNHEY and CDR2 SVGAGI. V gave up 6 bases and J gave up 6 bases; unmatched junction bases: 6. CDR3 nucleotide sequence: TGTGCCAGCAGCTCAGACAGGGGGACTCAGCCCCAGCATTTT. This gives the protein CASSSDRGTQPQHF.

The chain has TRBV4-1 and TRBJ1-2; maybe TRBD1 (5 bases). CDR3 length: 16 amino acids. V was trimmed by 1 base and J by 0 bases, leaving 12 bases between them. From germline, CDR1 is MGHRA and CDR2 YSYEKL. CDR3 protein: CASSQVTRGANYGYTF. The CDR3 nucleotides are TGCGCCAGCAGCCAAGTTACCCGGGGGGCTAACTATGGCTACACCTTC.

This clone appeared a single time. The rearrangement joins TRBV18 to TRBJ2-1; D gene uncertain. The V end was cut by 2 bases, the J end by 10 bases, with 12 bases between. Germline V lookup: CDR1 KGHSH, CDR2 LQKENI. The CDR3 has 13 amino acids. The CDR3 sequence is CASSPYWSIEQFF. CDR3 coding DNA: TGTGCCAGCTCACCATATTGGTCGATCGAGCAGTTCTTC.

The chain combines TRBV7-9 with TRBJ2-1; TRBD2 matches 14 bases. Germline-derived CDR1 and CDR2 are SEHNR and FQNEAQ (reference sequence). The CDR3 spans 15 residues. The junction had 11 bases not matched to a gene; V was cut back by 5 bases and J by 14 bases. For the CDR3, the DNA is TGTGCCAGCAGCCTCGGAGGGACTAGCGGGAGTGGAAAGTTCTTC. Translating gives CASSLGGTSGSGKFF.

V usage is TRBV2 and J usage is TRBJ2-5, with D maybe TRBD1 (5 bases). Germline CDR1 SNHLY, CDR2 FYNNEI. CDR3 length: 15 amino acids. Trimming took 6 bases from V and 1 from J, leaving 15 bases between them. The CDR3 spells CASRSGGAAQETQYF. DNA for the CDR3: TGTGCCAGCAGAAGTGGTGGGGCAGCCCAAGAGACCCAGTACTTC.

V is TRBV13 and J is TRBJ1-1, with D tentatively TRBD1 (6 bases). V was cut by 0 bases and J by 2 bases, with 22 bases left in between. The CDR3 totals 19 residues. In germline, CDR1 is PRHDT, CDR2 FYEKMQ (reference sequence). The CDR3 is CASSLGFKWGRETNTEAFF. CDR3 sequence (DNA): TGTGCCAGCAGCTTAGGATTTAAGTGGGGGCGGGAGACAAACACTGAAGCTTTCTTT.

CDR3 residues: CASRDYQETQYF. The CDR3 DNA sequence: TGCGCCAGCAGGGACTACCAAGAGACCCAGTACTTC. The chain links TRBV5-1 to TRBJ2-5, with D possibly TRBD2 on 5 matching bases. The germline V gene has CDR1 SGHRS and CDR2 YFSETQ. Trimming shortened V by 5 bases and J by 0 bases, and 5 bases separated the two germline ends. The length of the CDR3 is 12 residues.

The CDR3 DNA follows: TGTGCCAGCTCACCACCGGGCACAGGGGGCGCGGGAGAGCAGTACTTC. Translation: CASSPPGTGGAGEQYF. The V and J genes are TRBV18 and TRBJ2-7, with 9 bases aligning to TRBD1. Per the germline V gene, CDR1 is KGHSH and CDR2 is LQKENI. The CDR3 extends over 16 amino acids. Trimming cost V 0 bases and J 7 bases; bases outside gene matches: 10.

The V call is TRBV28, the J call TRBJ2-1, with 12 bases identical to TRBD2. Germline values: CDR1 MDHEN, CDR2 SYDVKM. This CDR3 has 14 amino acids. V trimming: 4 bases; J trimming: 7 bases; junction bases outside the gene matches: 2. The CDR3 region has the DNA TGTGCCAGCAGTTGGGGGACTAGCGGGAATGAGCAGTTCTTC. Translation gives CASSWGTSGNEQFF. Looking up the rest from reference TRBV28 and TRBJ2-1 gives the full variable domain: DVKVTQSSRYLVKRTGEKVFLECVQDMDHENMFWYRQDPGLGLRLIYFSYDVKMKEKGDIPEGYSVSREKKERFSLILESASTNQTSMYLCASSWGTSGNEQFFGPGTRLTVL.

The chain has TRBV5-5 and TRBJ2-1, with TRBD1 matching over 7 bases. CDR3 length equals 15 residues. CDR1 and CDR2 from the germline V gene are SGHKS and YYEKEE (reference sequence). Unmatched junction bases numbered 1, after V lost 1 base and J lost 0 bases. The CDR3 loop is CASSLRDSSYNEQFF. Here the CDR3 DNA reads TGTGCCAGCAGCTTGCGGGACAGCTCCTACAATGAGCAGTTCTTC. Based on the CDR3 plus reference TRBV5-5 and TRBJ2-1, the full variable domain is DAGVTQSPTHLIKTRGQQVTLRCSPISGHKSVSWYQQVLGQGPQFIFQYYEKEERGRGNFPDRFSARQFPNYSSELNVNALLLGDSALYLCASSLRDSSYNEQFFGPGTRLTVL.

V gene TRBV7-2 combines with J gene TRBJ2-2; 12 positions agree with TRBD2. The CDR3 has 17 residues. The germline V gene has CDR1 SGHTA and CDR2 FQGNSA. Trimming cost V 5 bases and J 5 bases; bases outside gene matches: 9. The CDR3 DNA is TGTGCCAGCAGCCCCCGGACTAGCGGGATACTGACCGGGGAGCTGTTTTTT. Translation: CASSPRTSGILTGELFF.

Of note for this clone: Other DNA sequences from this sample encode an identical CDR3 as well. The rearrangement joins TRBV20-1 to TRBJ1-1; D uncertain. The CDR3 runs 11 residues. The germline CDR1 and CDR2 sequences are DFQATT and SNEGSKA (reference sequence). The V gene lost 3 bases and the J gene lost 4 bases, with 6 bases spanning the gap. CDR3 residues: CSARGATEAFF. DNA for the CDR3: TGCAGTGCTAGGGGAGCCACTGAAGCTTTCTTT.

The CDR3 DNA follows: TGCGCCAGCAGCCAACCCGGGACAGGGAAGTATTCCTACGAGCAGTACTTC. Amino acid sequence: CASSQPGTGKYSYEQYF. V usage is TRBV5-1 and J usage is TRBJ2-7, with 9 bases fitting TRBD1. The CDR3 loop spans 17 amino acids. The trim removed 4 bases at V and 1 base at J, leaving 12 bases unmatched. The germline gives CDR1 SGHRS, CDR2 YFSETQ.

This rearrangement joins TRBV6-5 to TRBJ2-7; D remains unclear. This CDR3 has 14 residues. The germline gives CDR1 MNHEY, CDR2 SVGAGI. V was pared by 8 bases and J by 0 bases, with 14 bases between. The CDR3 DNA sequence: TGTGCCAGCGGGATGACTCCCCTCTCCTACGAGCAGTACTTC. It codes for CASGMTPLSYEQYF.

V and J are TRBV5-1 and TRBJ2-4; possible D gene TRBD2, 5 bases. The CDR3 loop spans 16 amino acids. The germline CDR1 and CDR2 sequences are SGHRS and YFSETQ. V was shortened by 2 bases and J by 5 bases, with 17 bases between the two germline ends. CDR3 sequence reads: CASSFSLGSGENIQYF. CDR3 DNA sequence: TGCGCCAGCAGCTTTTCGTTGGGGAGTGGGGAAAACATTCAGTACTTC.

This clone came up once. The rearrangement joins TRBV10-3 to TRBJ2-7; 7 positions match TRBD1. V shed 8 bases, J shed 5 bases, and the junction held 12 bases outside the gene matches. CDR1 ENHRY and CDR2 SYGVKD come from the germline V gene. CDR3 length equals 14 residues. For the CDR3, the DNA is TGTGCCATCGGGTCTAGACAGGGCGGCCACGAGCAGTACTTC. Residues: CAIGSRQGGHEQYF.